Listed here are 26 T cell receptor beta chains from one sample, sequenced in a study of OX40 agonist ivuxolimab in advanced cancers. Measured with immunoSEQ multiplex PCR; TCRdb has only the in-frame clones, and not every one. The profile covers around 92,000 clones, with 90% to 95% appearing a single time and around 0.3% taken by the ten largest. Source: CD4+ or CD8+ T cells sorted from blood, taken in a trial of the OX40 agonist ivuxolimab. The receptor set was obtained from an adult with an advanced solid tumor such as melanoma, head and neck, liver or kidney cancer.

The V and J genes are TRBV27 and TRBJ1-6; no firm D call. Trimming left V 5 bases short and J 9 bases short, with 11 bases between. The CDR3 totals 13 residues. In germline, CDR1 is MNHEY, CDR2 SMNVEV (reference sequence). The chain's CDR3 is CASSTEFISPLHF. In DNA form, the CDR3 reads TGTGCCAGCAGTACCGAGTTCATTTCACCCCTCCACTTT.

The chain links TRBV28 to TRBJ1-6; D perhaps matches TRBD1 (5 bases). The CDR3 has 15 amino acids. V dropped 6 bases and J dropped 8 bases, with 17 bases sitting between them. Germline CDR1 and CDR2: MDHEN and SYDVKM. The DNA for the CDR3 is TGTGCCAGCAGATATACCCAGGCGGGGGATTCACCCCTCCACTTT. The encoded protein is CASRYTQAGDSPLHF.

This rearrangement joins TRBV28 to TRBJ1-1, with D hard to call. With 4 bases removed from V and 4 bases from J, the gap between germline ends came to 10 bases. CDR3 length: 13 residues. Germline lookup yields CDR1 MDHEN and CDR2 SYDVKM. CDR3 DNA: TGTGCCAGCAGTTCAGCCCTTGGCACTGAAGCTTTCTTT. This gives the protein CASSSALGTEAFF.

This chain joins TRBV7-8 and TRBJ1-3; D unclear. V shed 3 bases and J shed 9 bases, with 9 bases lying between them. The germline V gene encodes CDR1 SGHVS and CDR2 FQNEAQ. This CDR3 comprises 12 residues. This CDR3 is CASSFSGGTIYF. CDR3 bases: TGTGCCAGCAGCTTCTCAGGAGGCACCATATATTTT.

The chain is built from TRBV30 and TRBJ2-7; 7 bases line up with TRBD2. J was trimmed by 2 bases and V by 5 bases; bases with no gene match: 12. From germline, CDR1 is GTSNPN and CDR2 SVGIG (reference sequence). The CDR3 has 15 residues. The CDR3 DNA reads TGTGCCTGGGCGGAACGACTAGCTAGGACCTACGAGCAGTACTTC. This gives the protein CAWAERLARTYEQYF.

The chain links TRBV28 to TRBJ2-7, with D unresolved. The germline CDR1 and CDR2 sequences are MDHEN and SYDVKM. The CDR3 totals 13 residues. Trimming removed 1 base from V and 0 bases from J, with 4 bases in between. The CDR3 bases are TGTGCCAGCAGTTTATTTTCCTCCTACGAGCAGTACTTC. Amino acid sequence: CASSLFSSYEQYF.

The rearrangement joins TRBV5-6 to TRBJ2-1; TRBD2 matches at 11 bases. Germline CDR1 and CDR2: SGHDT and YYEEEE. The CDR3 runs 14 residues. The trim removed 5 bases at V and 3 bases at J, leaving 1 base unmatched. The CDR3 DNA is TGTGCCAGCAGGGGACTAGCGGACTACAATGAGCAGTTCTTC. Its translation: CASRGLADYNEQFF.

The chain recombines TRBV6-6 with TRBJ2-3; D possibly corresponds to TRBD2 (5 bases). Germline V lookup: CDR1 MNHNY, CDR2 SVGAGI (reference sequence). The CDR3 has 13 residues. Trimming removed 8 bases from V and 1 base from J, with 10 bases in between. CDR3 DNA: TGTGCCAGCCGGACCGGGGGCACAGATACGCAGTATTTT. This encodes CASRTGGTDTQYF.

The V call is TRBV2, the J call TRBJ1-5; D is uncertain. Germline CDR1 is SNHLY and CDR2 is FYNNEI. The CDR3 is 13 residues long. V was cut by 2 bases and J by 5 bases, with 7 bases left in between. The CDR3 sequence: CASSEQRDQPQHF. As DNA, the CDR3 is TGTGCCAGCAGTGAACAGAGAGATCAGCCCCAGCATTTT.

The chain couples TRBV30 to TRBJ1-2; no firm D call. V was cut by 0 bases and J by 8 bases, with 13 bases left in between. Germline-derived CDR1 and CDR2 are GTSNPN and SVGIG (reference sequence). The CDR3 is 13 amino acids. Written as DNA, the CDR3 is TGTGCCTGGAGTGTACACCTAGGAGGGGGCTACACCTTC. Its translation is CAWSVHLGGGYTF.

J is TRBJ1-2 and V is TRBV5-1; no reliable D call. V lost 2 bases and J 3 bases, leaving 14 bases between the germline ends. The CDR3 is 15 amino acids. Germline loops: CDR1 SGHRS, CDR2 YFSETQ. The CDR3 DNA sequence: TGCGCCAGCAGCTTTCTGGGTTTCTCGGACTATGGCTACACCTTC. Its translation: CASSFLGFSDYGYTF.

J is TRBJ2-1 and V is TRBV23-1, with 10 bases identical to TRBD2. TRBV23-1 is an ORF, and what it does is uncertain. The CDR3 has 16 residues. The junction had 6 bases not matched to a gene; V was cut back by 0 bases and J by 7 bases. The CDR3 spells CASSQSYSGRWNEQFF. Here the CDR3 DNA reads TGCGCCAGCAGTCAATCGTATAGCGGGAGGTGGAATGAGCAGTTCTTC.

This rearrangement joins TRBV6-6 to TRBJ1-1; D might be TRBD1 (6 bases). The CDR3 totals 14 residues. Trimming took 6 bases from V and 0 from J, leaving 11 bases between them. Germline CDR1 reads MNHNY; CDR2 reads SVGAGI (reference sequence). Here the CDR3 reads CASRRTVMNTEAFF. Written as DNA, the CDR3 is TGTGCCAGCAGAAGGACAGTGATGAACACTGAAGCTTTCTTT.

This chain connects TRBV12-5 to TRBJ1-2, with unresolved D. V lost 6 bases and J 8 bases, leaving 19 bases between the germline ends. This CDR3 region has 14 residues. Germline-derived CDR1 and CDR2 are LGHNT and FRNRAP. This CDR3 reads CASGMGGVVSGYTF. In nucleotides, the CDR3 is TGTGCTAGTGGCATGGGTGGGGTTGTAAGCGGCTACACCTTC.

The chain uses TRBV4-1 and TRBJ2-1; 8 bases agree with TRBD2. The ends lost 4 bases at V and 3 bases at J; junction bases unmatched: 8. This CDR3 spans 16 amino acids. Per the germline V gene, CDR1 is MGHRA and CDR2 is YSYEKL. DNA of the CDR3: TGCGCCAGCAGCCGCACACTAGCGGAGCTCTACAATGAGCAGTTCTTC. This sequence encodes CASSRTLAELYNEQFF.

The count of this clone is one. The chain employs TRBV7-3 and TRBJ2-2; perhaps TRBD2 as D (6 bases). The germline V gene has CDR1 SGHTA and CDR2 FQGTGA. The V and J ends lost 2 bases and 7 bases respectively, with 11 bases between them. The CDR3 is made up of 14 amino acids. The CDR3 nucleotides are TGTGCCAGCAGCTTAGCGGGACTCGGCGGGGAGCTGTTTTTT. Its protein product is CASSLAGLGGELFF.

This rearrangement joins TRBV9 to TRBJ2-1, with a weak D call TRBD2 (5 bases). The CDR3 sequence is 14 residues long. V lost 0 bases, J lost 6 bases, and 10 bases lay in between. CDR1 is SGDLS, CDR2 YYNGEE, per germline. The CDR3 coding sequence is TGTGCCAGCAGCGTAGGGGCGGGCCCCAATGAGCAGTTCTTC. Translation: CASSVGAGPNEQFF. The full variable domain, completed using reference TRBV9 and TRBJ2-1, is DSGVTQTPKHLITATGQRVTLRCSPRSGDLSVYWYQQSLDQGLQFLIQYYNGEERAKGNILERFSAQQFPDLHSELNLSSLELGDSALYFCASSVGAGPNEQFFGPGTRLTVL.

V gene TRBV5-8 combines with J gene TRBJ1-3, with 8 bases that match TRBD1. This CDR3 contains 15 residues. The ends lost 1 base at V and 8 bases at J; junction bases unmatched: 8. CDR1 and CDR2 from the germline V gene are SGHTS and YDEGEE. The CDR3 DNA reads TGTGCCAGCAGCTTGTTCGGACAGGGCTGGGACACCATATATTTT. Its protein is CASSLFGQGWDTIYF.

This clone was recorded only once. The V call is TRBV27, the J call TRBJ1-6; 9 bases are shared with TRBD1. CDR1 is MNHEY, CDR2 SMNVEV, per germline (reference sequence). The ends lost 5 bases at V and 7 bases at J; junction bases unmatched: 6. This CDR3 contains 15 residues. Here the CDR3 DNA reads TGTGCCAGCAGTGGACGGGACAGGGTAAATTCACCCCTCCACTTT. It is translated as CASSGRDRVNSPLHF.

The chain is built from TRBV6-5 and TRBJ2-1, with a possible D match to TRBD2 (6 bases). Germline loops: CDR1 MNHEY, CDR2 SVGAGI. V lost 6 bases, J lost 0 bases, and 12 bases lay in between. This CDR3 comprises 15 residues. CDR3 in amino acids: CASSGRAVSYNEQFF. CDR3 DNA: TGTGCCAGCAGCGGGAGAGCGGTCTCCTACAATGAGCAGTTCTTC.

CDR3 DNA sequence: TGTGCCAGTAGCCCGACAGGGCCGAACACCGGGGAGCTGTTTTTT. It encodes CASSPTGPNTGELFF. The V and J genes are TRBV19 and TRBJ2-2; 7 bases are shared with TRBD1. The V segment lost 6 bases and the J segment 0 bases; nucleotides outside the gene matches: 4. Germline V gene sequence: CDR1 LNHDA, CDR2 SQIVND (reference sequence). This CDR3 is built from 15 residues.

This rearrangement joins TRBV6-1 to TRBJ2-2; no clear D. V was shortened by 5 bases and J by 4 bases, with 11 bases between the two germline ends. Germline CDR1 and CDR2: MNHNS and SASEGT. This CDR3 spans 14 amino acids. The CDR3 region has the DNA TGTGCCAGCAGTCCCCGCCTGGGCACCGGGGAGCTGTTTTTT. Protein: CASSPRLGTGELFF.

This clone was detected a few times. This chain's CDR3 is CASSPGSGRAFSVTDTQYF. The CDR3 DNA reads TGTGCCAGCAGCCCTGGGAGCGGGAGGGCCTTCTCGGTGACAGATACGCAGTATTTT. J is TRBJ2-3 and V is TRBV5-6; 10 positions match TRBD2. This CDR3 is built from 19 residues. V shed 4 bases and J 3 bases; nucleotides not matched to a gene: 17. Germline CDR1 SGHDT, CDR2 YYEEEE.

The chain carries TRBV6-6 and TRBJ1-4; TRBD1 matches at 7 bases. This CDR3 region has 13 residues. J gave up 8 bases and V 6 bases, and 6 bases lay outside the gene matches. The germline V gene encodes CDR1 MNHNY and CDR2 SVGAGI (reference sequence). The chain's CDR3 is CASRLRQGEKLFF. The CDR3 DNA follows: TGTGCCAGCAGACTTCGACAGGGAGAAAAACTGTTTTTT.

The rearrangement links TRBV6-1 to TRBJ1-2; D ambiguous. Trimming cost V 2 bases and J 7 bases, with 20 bases left between them. The CDR3 is 16 residues long. Germline loops: CDR1 MNHNS, CDR2 SASEGT. The chain's CDR3 is CASSERSHRHLGGYTF. The CDR3 DNA follows: TGTGCCAGCAGTGAACGAAGCCACCGCCACCTAGGTGGCTACACCTTC.

This clone was seen only once. The chain carries TRBV25-1 and TRBJ1-6; possibly TRBD1 for D (5 bases). Germline CDR1 MGHDK, CDR2 SYGVNS. CDR3 length: 14 residues. V was trimmed by 8 bases and J by 8 bases, leaving 16 bases between them. CDR3 DNA: TGTGCCAGCGCTTCAGCAGGGTTATATTCACCCCTCCACTTT. This translates into CASASAGLYSPLHF.